This is a list of T cell receptor beta chains from one sample in a study of blood T cell repertoires in COVID-19. Only in-frame clones appear in the TCRdb table, and some are missing; sequencing was by immunoSEQ multiplex PCR. The sample lists 400,000 to 500,000 clones, 86% seen once, with more than 1.4% in the top ten. Sequenced material: peripheral blood. The source of these receptors is a woman between 25 and 40 years old with active or convalescent COVID-19. CDR3s include the opening cysteine and the closing phenylalanine or tryptophan. Each record gives: CDR3 protein, CDR3 DNA, V gene, J gene, D gene, clone size. The D gene is left open where the match is weak. Rows give clone size only sometimes, using once, few, many, or a class for an expanded clone.

CDR3: CASSFGGVGTEAFF
DNA: TGTGCCAGCAGTTTTGGGGGCGTCGGCACTGAAGCTTTCTTT
V: TRBV27
J: TRBJ1-1
D: -
size: -

CDR3: CASSLDTGNTIYF
DNA: TGCGCCAGCAGCTTGGATACAGGAAACACCATATATTTT
V: TRBV5-1
J: TRBJ1-3
D: -
size: -

CDR3: CASSYQTSGEQFF
DNA: TGTGCCAGCAGTTACCAGACGAGCGGTGAGCAGTTCTTC
V: TRBV6-6
J: TRBJ2-1
D: -
size: -

CDR3: CASTPDSAGANVLTF
DNA: TGTGCCAGCACCCCGGACAGCGCTGGGGCCAACGTCCTGACTTTC
V: TRBV6-5
J: TRBJ2-6
D: -
size: -

CDR3: CASSQMTGYTGELFF
DNA: TGTGCCAGCAGCCAAATGACAGGGTACACCGGGGAGCTGTTTTTT
V: TRBV3-1/TRBV3-2
J: TRBJ2-2
D: TRBD1
size: -

CDR3: CASRRSSDLFEQYF
DNA: TGTGCCAGCAGGCGGAGTAGCGATCTATTCGAGCAGTACTTC
V: TRBV27
J: TRBJ2-7
D: -
size: -

CDR3: CASRVQGGGGYTF
DNA: TGTGCCAGCAGAGTACAGGGCGGAGGTGGCTACACCTTC
V: TRBV6-5
J: TRBJ1-2
D: -
size: -

CDR3: CASSPLGGTYEQYF
DNA: TGCGCCAGCAGCCCTCTGGGAGGGACCTACGAGCAGTACTTC
V: TRBV4-1
J: TRBJ2-7
D: TRBD2
size: -

CDR3: CASRIGEGLGAGNTIYF
DNA: TGTGCCAGCAGGATCGGGGAGGGGTTAGGCGCTGGAAACACCATATATTTT
V: TRBV11-2
J: TRBJ1-3
D: -
size: once

CDR3: CASSLPLQGVGTGELFF
DNA: TGTGCCAGCAGCTTGCCTCTCCAAGGGGTAGGCACCGGGGAGCTGTTTTTT
V: TRBV5-4
J: TRBJ2-2
D: -
size: -

CDR3: CASSPQGTQPQHF
DNA: TGTGCCAGCAGCCCCCAGGGAACTCAGCCCCAGCATTTT
V: TRBV5-6
J: TRBJ1-5
D: -
size: -

CDR3: CASSQGSMGTSYETQYF
DNA: TGCGCCAGCAGCCAAGGAAGTATGGGGACTAGCTACGAGACCCAGTACTTC
V: TRBV4-1
J: TRBJ2-5
D: TRBD2
size: -

CDR3: CASSLWAPQGLVGETQYF
DNA: TGTGCCAGCAGCTTGTGGGCCCCCCAGGGACTAGTGGGGGAGACCCAGTACTTC
V: TRBV5-6
J: TRBJ2-5
D: TRBD2
size: -

CDR3: CASRGTGLFSGANVLTF
DNA: TGTGCCAGCAGAGGGACAGGGTTATTCTCTGGGGCCAACGTCCTGACTTTC
V: TRBV28
J: TRBJ2-6
D: TRBD1
size: -

CDR3: CASSLDRVVEKLFF
DNA: TGTGCCAGCAGCTTGGACAGGGTTGTGGAAAAACTGTTTTTT
V: TRBV5-8
J: TRBJ1-4
D: -
size: -

CDR3: CASSPGGGTEAFF
DNA: TGTGCCAGCAGCCCCGGGGGGGGCACTGAAGCTTTCTTT
V: TRBV9
J: TRBJ1-1
D: -
size: -

CDR3: CAISDGQGEKLFF
DNA: TGTGCCATCAGCGACGGACAGGGAGAAAAACTGTTTTTT
V: TRBV10-3
J: TRBJ1-4
D: TRBD1
size: -

CDR3: CASSSPGGQINSPLHF
DNA: TGTGCCAGCAGTTCGCCGGGGGGGCAGATAAATTCACCCCTCCACTTT
V: TRBV27
J: TRBJ1-6
D: -
size: -

CDR3: CASSRQGELFF
DNA: TGTGCCAGCAGCAGACAAGGGGAGCTGTTTTTT
V: TRBV6-5
J: TRBJ2-2
D: -
size: -

CDR3: CSASFDGRGTYNSPLHF
DNA: TGCAGTGCTAGTTTCGATGGCAGGGGCACCTATAATTCACCCCTCCACTTT
V: TRBV20-1
J: TRBJ1-6
D: -
size: -

CDR3: CSATRQDLYTF
DNA: TGCAGTGCGACCCGACAGGATCTCTACACCTTC
V: TRBV20-1
J: TRBJ1-2
D: -
size: -

CDR3: CSASYSGANTGELFF
DNA: TGCAGTGCTAGTTATAGCGGAGCGAACACCGGGGAGCTGTTTTTT
V: TRBV20-1
J: TRBJ2-2
D: -
size: once

CDR3: CASSYTPQETNEKLFF
DNA: TGTGCCAGCAGCTATACACCTCAGGAAACTAATGAAAAACTGTTTTTT
V: TRBV7-9
J: TRBJ1-4
D: -
size: -

CDR3: CASSPPRGGYTF
DNA: TGTGCCAGCAGCCCCCCCCGGGGTGGCTACACCTTC
V: TRBV3-1/TRBV3-2
J: TRBJ1-2
D: -
size: -

CDR3: CASSHPEGAYNEQFF
DNA: TGCGCCAGCAGCCATCCGGAGGGGGCATACAATGAGCAGTTCTTC
V: TRBV5-1
J: TRBJ2-1
D: -
size: -

CDR3: CASSSEAGGRETQYF
DNA: TGTGCCAGCAGCTCAGAAGCAGGGGGGCGAGAGACCCAGTACTTC
V: TRBV7-9
J: TRBJ2-5
D: -
size: -

CDR3: CASGLNRDRVHEQYF
DNA: TGTGCCAGCGGACTCAACCGGGACAGGGTCCACGAGCAGTACTTC
V: TRBV6-5
J: TRBJ2-7
D: TRBD1
size: -

CDR3: CASSTPGLKNEQFF
DNA: TGTGCCAGCAGCACACCGGGACTCAAAAATGAGCAGTTCTTC
V: TRBV3-1/TRBV3-2
J: TRBJ2-1
D: -
size: -

CDR3: CASSIPSGQGPRGYTF
DNA: TGTGCCAGTAGTATACCCTCGGGACAGGGGCCGCGAGGCTACACCTTC
V: TRBV19
J: TRBJ1-2
D: TRBD1
size: -

CDR3: CASSFGGTTNEKLFF
DNA: TGTGCCAGCAGCTTTGGAGGAACAACTAATGAAAAACTGTTTTTT
V: TRBV7-6
J: TRBJ1-4
D: -
size: -

CDR3: CASSYGRGTDTQYF
DNA: TGTGCCAGCAGCTACGGCAGGGGCACAGATACGCAGTATTTT
V: TRBV5-5
J: TRBJ2-3
D: -
size: once

CDR3: CASSSLLSGMGGYTF
DNA: TGTGCCAGCAGTTCCCTTTTATCCGGGATGGGAGGCTACACCTTC
V: TRBV28
J: TRBJ1-2
D: -
size: -

CDR3: CASSSLPTVAQQYF
DNA: TGTGCCAGCAGCTCCCTGCCGACAGTCGCTCAGCAGTACTTC
V: TRBV7-9
J: TRBJ2-7
D: -
size: -

CDR3: CASSLVGGISYNEQFF
DNA: TGCGCCAGCAGCTTGGTGGGGGGTATCTCCTACAATGAGCAGTTCTTC
V: TRBV5-1
J: TRBJ2-1
D: -
size: -

CDR3: CAISEGRGKGTNTEAFF
DNA: TGTGCCATCAGTGAAGGTAGGGGAAAAGGCACGAACACTGAAGCTTTCTTT
V: TRBV10-3
J: TRBJ1-1
D: -
size: -

CDR3: CSASAGNNEKLFF
DNA: TGCAGTGCTAGTGCAGGGAATAATGAAAAACTGTTTTTT
V: TRBV20-1
J: TRBJ1-4
D: -
size: -

CDR3: CASSPGLAGSSYNEQFF
DNA: TGCGCCAGCAGCCCAGGACTAGCGGGAAGCTCCTACAATGAGCAGTTCTTC
V: TRBV5-1
J: TRBJ2-1
D: TRBD2
size: -

CDR3: CASSGQGLGYTF
DNA: TGTGCCAGCAGTGGCCAGGGCCTGGGCTACACCTTC
V: TRBV25-1
J: TRBJ1-2
D: -
size: -

CDR3: CAIRGTTDTQYF
DNA: TGTGCCATCCGGGGGACCACAGATACGCAGTATTTT
V: TRBV10-3
J: TRBJ2-3
D: -
size: -

CDR3: CAISDRQGSTEAFF
DNA: TGTGCCATCAGTGACAGACAGGGGTCCACTGAAGCTTTCTTT
V: TRBV10-3
J: TRBJ1-1
D: TRBD1
size: -

CDR3: CASSQEGTSRNIQYF
DNA: TGCGCCAGCAGCCAAGAAGGGACTAGCAGAAACATTCAGTACTTC
V: TRBV4-1
J: TRBJ2-4
D: TRBD2
size: -

CDR3: CASGPGGAWNEQFF
DNA: TGTGCCAGTGGGCCCGGGGGGGCGTGGAATGAGCAGTTCTTC
V: TRBV19
J: TRBJ2-1
D: TRBD2
size: once

CDR3: CASSIGQGDGTEAFF
DNA: TGTGCCAGTAGTATAGGACAGGGAGACGGCACTGAAGCTTTCTTT
V: TRBV19
J: TRBJ1-1
D: TRBD1
size: -

CDR3: CASSMDRVDSPLHF
DNA: TGTGCCAGTAGTATGGACAGGGTGGATTCACCCCTCCACTTT
V: TRBV19
J: TRBJ1-6
D: TRBD1
size: -

CDR3: CASSEVSGSIDTQYF
DNA: TGTGCCAGCAGTGAAGTTAGCGGGAGTATAGATACGCAGTATTTT
V: TRBV6-1
J: TRBJ2-3
D: TRBD2
size: -

CDR3: CASSDSDRANQPQHF
DNA: TGTGCCAGCAGTGACTCAGACAGGGCCAATCAGCCCCAGCATTTT
V: TRBV6-4
J: TRBJ1-5
D: TRBD1
size: -

CDR3: CASSLRTDHQETQYF
DNA: TGTGCCAGCAGCTTGAGGACAGATCACCAAGAGACCCAGTACTTC
V: TRBV7-9
J: TRBJ2-5
D: -
size: few

CDR3: CASSPKDRGRLSSGNTIYF
DNA: TGTGCCAGCAGCCCCAAAGACAGGGGGCGGCTTAGCTCTGGAAACACCATATATTTT
V: TRBV3-1/TRBV3-2
J: TRBJ1-3
D: TRBD1
size: -

CDR3: CASSLAGFVAFF
DNA: TGTGCCAGCAGCCTGGCAGGGTTCGTAGCTTTCTTT
V: TRBV6-5
J: TRBJ1-1
D: -
size: -

CDR3: CASSQVTGFNYGYTF
DNA: TGCGCCAGCAGCCAAGTAACAGGATTCAACTATGGCTACACCTTC
V: TRBV4-1
J: TRBJ1-2
D: -
size: -

CDR3: CASSQDLGLAGYQDTQYF
DNA: TGCGCCAGCAGCCAAGATCTAGGACTAGCGGGATATCAAGATACGCAGTATTTT
V: TRBV4-1
J: TRBJ2-3
D: TRBD2
size: -

CDR3: CASSPGQGPYGYTF
DNA: TGTGCCAGCAGTCCCGGACAGGGCCCCTATGGCTACACCTTC
V: TRBV28
J: TRBJ1-2
D: TRBD1
size: -

CDR3: CSVEISLGLAGDPNEQFF
DNA: TGCAGCGTTGAAATTTCCCTTGGACTAGCGGGAGATCCCAATGAGCAGTTCTTC
V: TRBV29-1
J: TRBJ2-1
D: TRBD2
size: -

CDR3: CASSDGGLAGEDYEQYF
DNA: TGTGCCAGCAGTGATGGGGGACTAGCGGGGGAGGACTACGAGCAGTACTTC
V: TRBV2
J: TRBJ2-7
D: TRBD2
size: -

CDR3: CASSQVEGTVYGYTF
DNA: TGCGCCAGCAGCCAAGTCGAGGGGACAGTTTATGGCTACACCTTC
V: TRBV4-1
J: TRBJ1-2
D: TRBD1
size: -